One sample yielded the 19 T cell receptor beta chains listed below, sequenced in a study of radiation and T cells in renal cell carcinoma. Profiling relied on immunoSEQ multiplex PCR, and the TCRdb table lists in-frame clones only, not all of them. The sample holds about 150,000 clones, roughly 90% seen once. Time point defined: baseline pretreatment blood. Specified treatment: 15 Gy SBRT to primary tumor, nephrectomy 4 weeks later. Here the sequenced sample was blood, taken from a patient whose treatment included radiotherapy and nephrectomy. Receptors were obtained from a woman between 50 and 59 years old with renal cell carcinoma.

This clone was counted a single time. The rearrangement uses TRBV6-5 and TRBJ2-1, with 8 bases that match TRBD2. Germline V gives CDR1 MNHEY, CDR2 SVGAGI. The V and J ends lost 4 bases and 4 bases, in that order; junction bases with no gene match: 6. CDR3 length: 15 residues. The CDR3 sequence: CASSSGGLGYNEQFF. CDR3 nucleotide sequence: TGTGCCAGCAGTTCGGGGGGGCTGGGGTACAATGAGCAGTTCTTC.

This clone was seen more than once but under ten times. This chain uses TRBV6-1 with TRBJ1-6; weak D call: TRBD1 (5 bases). The CDR3 is 15 residues long. Trimming took off 1 base at V and 10 bases at J, with 14 bases between the two ends. CDR1 MNHNS and CDR2 SASEGT come from the germline V gene. CDR3 nucleotide sequence: TGTGCCAGCAGTGAAGAGGATGCGGGGCAATCACCCCTCCACTTT. Encoded protein: CASSEEDAGQSPLHF.

This clone was observed once. The genes are TRBV6-1 and TRBJ1-4, with D tentatively TRBD1 (5 bases). The CDR3 consists of 15 residues. V lost 0 bases and J 3 bases, leaving 8 bases between the germline ends. CDR1 is MNHNS and CDR2 is SASEGT in the germline V gene. CDR3 protein: CASSEAGRANEKLFF. DNA of the CDR3: TGTGCCAGCAGTGAAGCGGGGCGTGCTAATGAAAAACTGTTTTTT.

The chain links TRBV4-1 to TRBJ2-5; 11 positions agree with TRBD2. Trimming at V came to 8 bases and at J to 1 base, leaving 18 bases not matched to a gene. Looked up from germline, CDR1 is MGHRA and CDR2 is YSYEKL. This CDR3 comprises 19 residues. The CDR3 loop is CASGPRPRLAGPLQETQYF. The CDR3 region has the DNA TGCGCCAGCGGACCCCGCCCCCGACTAGCGGGGCCACTCCAAGAGACCCAGTACTTC.

V gene TRBV4-2 combines with J gene TRBJ1-5, with unresolved D. Germline CDR1 and CDR2: LGHNA and YNFKEQ. The CDR3 contains 15 residues. The ends were cut back, 0 bases at V and 1 base at J, with 7 bases in the middle. This CDR3 is CASSQDWLSNQPQHF. CDR3 nucleotide sequence: TGTGCCAGCAGCCAAGATTGGTTGAGCAATCAGCCCCAGCATTTT.

This rearrangement joins TRBV19 to TRBJ2-2; no clear D gene. CDR3 size: 14 residues. Germline CDR1 is LNHDA and CDR2 is SQIVND (reference sequence). V gave up 7 bases and J gave up 0 bases, with 9 bases separating them. The chain's CDR3 is CASISQANTGELFF. In DNA, the CDR3 is TGTGCCAGTATAAGTCAGGCGAACACCGGGGAGCTGTTTTTT. Supplemented by reference TRBV19 and TRBJ2-2, the full variable domain reads DGGITQSPKYLFRKEGQNVTLSCEQNLNHDAMYWYRQDPGQGLRLIYYSQIVNDFQKGDIAEGYSVSREKKESFPLTVTSAQKNPTAFYLCASISQANTGELFFGEGSRLTVL.

The CDR3 reads CASSEIEGGEQFF. CDR3 coding DNA: TGTGCCAGCAGTGAGATCGAGGGTGGGGAGCAGTTCTTC. The V call is TRBV6-1, the J call TRBJ2-1; D possibly corresponds to TRBD2 (5 bases). The germline V gene encodes CDR1 MNHNS and CDR2 SASEGT. This CDR3 has 13 amino acids. The V gene lost 3 bases and the J gene lost 10 bases, with 13 bases spanning the gap.

This rearrangement joins TRBV9 to TRBJ1-2, with D tentatively TRBD1 (6 bases). From germline, CDR1 is SGDLS and CDR2 YYNGEE. Trimming stripped 3 bases from V and 7 bases from J, with 19 bases between. The CDR3 runs to 15 residues. The CDR3 nucleotides read TGTGCCAGCAGCGGACGTTCGGGAGGGGGTACTGGCTACACCTTC. Translating it yields CASSGRSGGGTGYTF.

This clone was found a few times. The rearrangement links TRBV9 to TRBJ2-5, with D perhaps matching TRBD2 (6 bases). This CDR3 region has 15 residues. CDR1 SGDLS and CDR2 YYNGEE come from the germline V gene. Trimming cost V 0 bases and J 1 base, with 10 bases left between them. DNA of the CDR3: TGTGCCAGCAGCGTAGGGGCGGGGAGCCAAGAGACCCAGTACTTC. Translation: CASSVGAGSQETQYF.

The chain employs TRBV30 and TRBJ2-5; D uncertain. Trimming stripped 0 bases from V and 0 bases from J, with 5 bases between. Germline CDR1 reads GTSNPN; CDR2 reads SVGIG (reference sequence). The CDR3 runs to 13 residues. In nucleotides, the CDR3 is TGTGCCTGGAGTGTAGGACACCAAGAGACCCAGTACTTC. Its translation is CAWSVGHQETQYF. The full variable domain, with the rest looked up from reference TRBV30 and TRBJ2-5, is SQTIHQWPATLVQPVGSPLSLECTVEGTSNPNLYWYRQAAGRGLQLLFYSVGIGQISSEVPQNLSASRPQDRQFILSSKKLLLSDSGFYLCAWSVGHQETQYFGPGTRLLVL.

The rearrangement joins TRBV2 to TRBJ2-5; the match to TRBD2 covers 8 bases. J gave up 5 bases and V 1 base, and 6 bases lay outside the gene matches. Germline V gene lookup returns CDR1 SNHLY and CDR2 FYNNEI. The CDR3 sequence is 15 residues long. CDR3 in DNA: TGTGCCAGCAGTGAAGATGGAATAGCGGGGGAGACCCAGTACTTC. Its protein is CASSEDGIAGETQYF. Complete variable domain (other parts from reference TRBV2 and TRBJ2-5): EPEVTQTPSHQVTQMGQEVILRCVPISNHLYFYWYRQILGQKVEFLVSFYNNEISEKSEIFDDQFSVERPDGSNFTLKIRSTKLEDSAMYFCASSEDGIAGETQYFGPGTRLLVL.

This clone has only a few counts. This sequence joins TRBV9 and TRBJ1-5, with 8 bases lining up with TRBD1. Germline CDR1 is SGDLS and CDR2 is YYNGEE. The CDR3 loop spans 14 amino acids. J lost 2 bases, V lost 4 bases, and 2 bases had no gene match. The CDR3 DNA reads TGTGCCAGCAGCTCGGGACAGGGCAATCAGCCCCAGCATTTT. It specifies CASSSGQGNQPQHF. Looking up the rest from reference TRBV9 and TRBJ1-5 gives the full variable domain: DSGVTQTPKHLITATGQRVTLRCSPRSGDLSVYWYQQSLDQGLQFLIQYYNGEERAKGNILERFSAQQFPDLHSELNLSSLELGDSALYFCASSSGQGNQPQHFGDGTRLSIL.

This sequence joins TRBV5-1 and TRBJ1-1; D remains ambiguous. Germline V lookup: CDR1 SGHRS, CDR2 YFSETQ. The germline V and J ends were trimmed by 4 bases and 0 bases, with 13 bases remaining between them. This CDR3 has 15 amino acids. The CDR3 protein is CASSPETFLNTEAFF. The CDR3 nucleotides are TGCGCCAGCAGCCCGGAGACATTTTTGAACACTGAAGCTTTCTTT.

This chain joins TRBV18 and TRBJ1-1; D is perhaps TRBD1 (5 bases). The germline V and J ends were trimmed by 5 bases and 1 base, with 11 bases remaining between them. Germline assignment: CDR1 KGHSH and CDR2 LQKENI. The CDR3 sequence is 14 residues long. The CDR3 here is CASSSGTRNTEAFF. DNA of the CDR3: TGTGCCAGCTCATCAGGGACTAGGAACACTGAAGCTTTCTTT.

This clone was found a few times. The chain couples TRBV2 to TRBJ1-1; D gene ambiguous. This CDR3 contains 15 residues. CDR1 is SNHLY and CDR2 is FYNNEI in the germline V gene. V lost 6 bases, J lost 6 bases, and 20 bases lay in between. The CDR3 bases are TGTGCCAGCAGCGGGGAAGCAGACGGCTACGCTGAAGCTTTCTTT. Translation: CASSGEADGYAEAFF.

The chain joins TRBV4-2 to TRBJ2-1; 13 nucleotides match TRBD2. Per the germline V gene, CDR1 is LGHNA and CDR2 is YNFKEQ. There are 15 residues in the CDR3. V gave up 3 bases and J gave up 6 bases; unmatched junction bases: 2. Written as DNA, the CDR3 is TGTGCCAGCAGCCAGACTAGCGGGGGGATCAATGAGCAGTTCTTC. It specifies CASSQTSGGINEQFF.

J is TRBJ1-2 and V is TRBV7-3; TRBD1 is a possible D gene (6 bases). Trimming pared 1 base from V and 10 bases from J, leaving 13 bases between. There are 13 residues in the CDR3. Germline V CDR1 and CDR2: SGHTA, FQGTGA. For the CDR3, the DNA is TGTGCCAGCAGCTTAAACAGGGTAGCGGACTACACCTTC. Protein product: CASSLNRVADYTF.

This clone was seen a single time. The rearrangement uses TRBV29-1 and TRBJ1-1, with a possible D match to TRBD1 (6 bases). The CDR3 consists of 14 residues. V was shortened by 5 bases and J by 2 bases, with 15 bases between the two germline ends. CDR1 is SQVTM and CDR2 is ANQGSEA in the germline V gene. CDR3 protein: CSVSTRQANTEAFF. The CDR3 DNA reads as TGCAGCGTTTCTACCAGACAGGCCAACACTGAAGCTTTCTTT.

The chain uses TRBV7-2 and TRBJ1-2; TRBD1 matches 7 bases. The CDR3 spans 13 residues. Trimming cost V 1 base and J 8 bases; bases outside gene matches: 4. Germline V lookup: CDR1 SGHTA, CDR2 FQGNSA. The CDR3 here is CASSLGQGEGYTF. CDR3 DNA: TGTGCCAGCAGCTTAGGACAGGGAGAAGGCTACACCTTC.